Listed below are T cell receptor beta chains from one sample, sequenced in a study of somatic mutations in cytotoxic T cells in rheumatoid arthritis. Generated by immunoSEQ multiplex PCR, the TCRdb table keeps only in-frame clones and is missing some. The table lists approximately 14,000 clones, roughly three quarters of them singletons. The sequencing input was CD8+ T cells sorted from blood. These receptors were taken from an adult with rheumatoid arthritis. The CDR3 runs from the conserved cysteine through the conserved F or W. The D gene is left open where the match is weak. Size values are once, few and many counts, or a class for expanded clones, and some rows have none.

abundance	v_gene	len	d_gene	j_gene	CDR3aa	CDR3nt
-	TRBV29-1	11	TRBD2	TRBJ2-7	CSVEREFEQYF	TGCAGCGTGGAGCGGGAGTTCGAGCAGTACTTC
few	TRBV30	11	-	TRBJ2-3	CAWDGGDTQYF	TGTGCCTGGGATGGGGGGGATACGCAGTATTTT
once	TRBV6-8	21	TRBD1	TRBJ1-5	CASSFLPNGTGAQLSNQPQHF	TGTGCCAGCAGTTTTCTTCCTAACGGGACAGGGGCGCAACTTAGCAATCAGCCCCAGCATTTT
-	TRBV28	14	-	TRBJ2-2	CASSSSGNTGELFF	TGTGCCAGCAGTTCCAGCGGGAACACCGGGGAGCTGTTTTTT
few	TRBV25-1	12	-	TRBJ1-1	CASRYKNTEAFF	TGTGCCAGCAGATACAAGAACACTGAAGCTTTCTTT
-	TRBV18	17	TRBD1	TRBJ2-1	CASSPWTGPSSYNEQFF	TGTGCCAGCTCACCCTGGACAGGTCCGAGCTCCTACAATGAGCAGTTCTTC
-	TRBV7-6	14	-	TRBJ2-5	CASSSQGTQETQYF	TGTGCCAGCAGCTCGCAGGGGACCCAAGAGACCCAGTACTTC
-	TRBV28	18	-	TRBJ2-5	CASSYGGDPGVLQETQYF	TGTGCCAGCAGTTATGGGGGGGACCCAGGGGTTCTACAAGAGACCCAGTACTTC
-	TRBV10-2	16	TRBD1	TRBJ1-2	CASSEGWGQGSNGYTF	TGCGCCAGCAGTGAGGGTTGGGGACAGGGGTCCAACGGCTACACCTTC
-	TRBV9	14	TRBD1	TRBJ1-1	CASSPTGGGTEAFF	TGTGCCAGCAGCCCGACAGGGGGCGGCACTGAAGCTTTCTTT
-	TRBV7-8	16	TRBD2	TRBJ2-7	CASSFATSGSSYEQYF	TGTGCCAGCAGCTTTGCGACTAGCGGGAGCTCCTACGAGCAGTACTTC
few	TRBV2	13	-	TRBJ1-3	CASMWSLGNTIYF	TGTGCCAGCATGTGGTCCCTAGGAAACACCATATATTTT
once	TRBV25-1	14	-	TRBJ2-7	CASSEGPRGHKQYF	TGTGCCAGCAGTGAAGGGCCTAGAGGGCACAAGCAGTACTTC
-	TRBV9	16	-	TRBJ1-3	CASSVNRDHSGNTIYF	TGTGCCAGCAGCGTAAACAGGGACCATTCTGGAAACACCATATATTTT
-	TRBV5-6	15	-	TRBJ1-1	CASSLVSTWATEAFF	TGTGCCAGCAGCTTGGTCAGTACCTGGGCCACTGAAGCTTTCTTT
once	TRBV27	15	-	TRBJ1-1	CASSIGADPRAEAFF	TGTGCCAGCAGTATCGGGGCTGACCCCCGCGCTGAAGCTTTCTTT
-	TRBV6-1	15	TRBD1	TRBJ2-7	CASLFGDRYSYEQYF	TGTGCCAGCTTGTTCGGGGACAGGTACTCCTACGAGCAGTACTTC
few	TRBV7-9	13	TRBD2	TRBJ2-3	CASDGGAKDTQYF	TGTGCCAGCGACGGGGGGGCAAAGGATACGCAGTATTTT
-	TRBV27	13	-	TRBJ2-2	CASSLTGSRELFF	TGTGCCAGCAGTTTAACGGGTTCTCGGGAGCTGTTTTTT
-	TRBV27	15	-	TRBJ1-4	CASSRTYGTNEKLFF	TGTGCCAGCAGTCGGACATATGGAACTAATGAAAAACTGTTTTTT
-	TRBV29-1	16	TRBD2	TRBJ2-1	CSVEGLAGVSYNEQFF	TGCAGCGTCGAGGGACTAGCGGGAGTATCCTACAATGAGCAGTTCTTC
-	TRBV2	15	-	TRBJ1-4	CASSEEGGLREKLFF	TGTGCCAGCAGTGAAGAGGGAGGGCTTAGAGAAAAACTGTTTTTT
once	TRBV5-1	13	-	TRBJ1-5	CASSLEGRQPQHF	TGCGCCAGCAGCTTGGAGGGGAGGCAGCCCCAGCATTTT
few	TRBV5-6	13	-	TRBJ1-1	CASSFGLNTEAFF	TGTGCCAGCAGCTTTGGATTGAACACTGAAGCTTTCTTT
-	TRBV5-1	15	-	TRBJ2-7	CASSFSQSDHYEQYF	TGCGCCAGCAGCTTCTCCCAATCGGACCATTACGAGCAGTACTTC
-	TRBV11-2	14	-	TRBJ1-2	CASSLFRREGGYTF	TGTGCCAGCAGCTTATTCCGACGGGAGGGTGGCTACACCTTC
-	TRBV13	18	TRBD2	TRBJ2-7	CASSSVQLAGGQVDEQYF	TGTGCCAGCAGCTCCGTCCAACTAGCGGGGGGCCAAGTAGACGAGCAGTACTTC
few	TRBV2	11	-	TRBJ2-7	CASSDGYEQYF	TGTGCCAGCAGTGATGGATATGAGCAGTACTTC
-	TRBV27	15	-	TRBJ1-5	CASSPLMALGQPQHF	TGTGCCAGCAGCCCTCTTATGGCCCTGGGACAGCCCCAGCATTTT